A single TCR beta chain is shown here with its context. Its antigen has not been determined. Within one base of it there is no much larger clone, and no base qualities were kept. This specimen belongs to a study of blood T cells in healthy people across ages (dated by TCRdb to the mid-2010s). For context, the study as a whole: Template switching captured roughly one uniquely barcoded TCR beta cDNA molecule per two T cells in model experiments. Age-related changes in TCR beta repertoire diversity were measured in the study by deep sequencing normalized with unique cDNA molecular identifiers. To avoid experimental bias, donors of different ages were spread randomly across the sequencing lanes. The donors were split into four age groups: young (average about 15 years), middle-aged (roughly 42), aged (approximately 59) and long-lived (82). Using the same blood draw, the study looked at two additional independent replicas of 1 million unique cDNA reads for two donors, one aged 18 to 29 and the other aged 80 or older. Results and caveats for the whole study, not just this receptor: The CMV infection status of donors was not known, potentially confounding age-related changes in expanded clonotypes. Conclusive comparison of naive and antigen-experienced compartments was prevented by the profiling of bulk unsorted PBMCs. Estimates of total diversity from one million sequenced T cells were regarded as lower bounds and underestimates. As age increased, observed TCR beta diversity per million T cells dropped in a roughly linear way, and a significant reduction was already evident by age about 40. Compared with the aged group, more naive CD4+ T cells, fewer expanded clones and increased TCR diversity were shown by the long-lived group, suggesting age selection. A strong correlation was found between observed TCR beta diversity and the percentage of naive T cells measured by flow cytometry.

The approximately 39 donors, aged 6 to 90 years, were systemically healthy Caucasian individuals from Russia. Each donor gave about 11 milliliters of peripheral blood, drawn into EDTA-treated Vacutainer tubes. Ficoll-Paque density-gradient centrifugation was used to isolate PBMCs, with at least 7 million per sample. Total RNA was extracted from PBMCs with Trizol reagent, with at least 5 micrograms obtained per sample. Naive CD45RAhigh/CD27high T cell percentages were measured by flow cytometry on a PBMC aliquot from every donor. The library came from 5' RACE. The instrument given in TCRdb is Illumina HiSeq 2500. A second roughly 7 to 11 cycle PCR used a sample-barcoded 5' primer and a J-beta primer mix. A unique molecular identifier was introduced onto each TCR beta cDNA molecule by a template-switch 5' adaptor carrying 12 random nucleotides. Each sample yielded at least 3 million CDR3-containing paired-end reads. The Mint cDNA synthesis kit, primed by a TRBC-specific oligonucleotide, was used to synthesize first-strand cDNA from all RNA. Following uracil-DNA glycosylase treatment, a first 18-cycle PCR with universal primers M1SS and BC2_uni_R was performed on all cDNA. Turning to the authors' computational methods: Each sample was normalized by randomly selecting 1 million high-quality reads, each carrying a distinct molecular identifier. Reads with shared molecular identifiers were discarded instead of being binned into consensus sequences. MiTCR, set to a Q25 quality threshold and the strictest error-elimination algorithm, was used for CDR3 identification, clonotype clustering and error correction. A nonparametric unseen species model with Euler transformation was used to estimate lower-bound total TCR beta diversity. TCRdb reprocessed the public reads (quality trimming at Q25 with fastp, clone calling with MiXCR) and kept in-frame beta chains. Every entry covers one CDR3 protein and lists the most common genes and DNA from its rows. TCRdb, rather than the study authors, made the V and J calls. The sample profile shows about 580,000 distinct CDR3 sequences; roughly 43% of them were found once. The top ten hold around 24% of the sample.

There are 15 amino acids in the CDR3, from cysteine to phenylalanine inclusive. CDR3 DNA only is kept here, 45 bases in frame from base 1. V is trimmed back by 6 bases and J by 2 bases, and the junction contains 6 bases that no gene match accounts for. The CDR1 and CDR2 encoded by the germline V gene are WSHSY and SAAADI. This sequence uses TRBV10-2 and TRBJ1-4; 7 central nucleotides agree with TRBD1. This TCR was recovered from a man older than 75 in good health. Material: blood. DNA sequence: TGCGCCAGCAGACCCAGGGGGGTGACTAATGAAAAACTGTTTTTT. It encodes CASRPRGVTNEKLFF.